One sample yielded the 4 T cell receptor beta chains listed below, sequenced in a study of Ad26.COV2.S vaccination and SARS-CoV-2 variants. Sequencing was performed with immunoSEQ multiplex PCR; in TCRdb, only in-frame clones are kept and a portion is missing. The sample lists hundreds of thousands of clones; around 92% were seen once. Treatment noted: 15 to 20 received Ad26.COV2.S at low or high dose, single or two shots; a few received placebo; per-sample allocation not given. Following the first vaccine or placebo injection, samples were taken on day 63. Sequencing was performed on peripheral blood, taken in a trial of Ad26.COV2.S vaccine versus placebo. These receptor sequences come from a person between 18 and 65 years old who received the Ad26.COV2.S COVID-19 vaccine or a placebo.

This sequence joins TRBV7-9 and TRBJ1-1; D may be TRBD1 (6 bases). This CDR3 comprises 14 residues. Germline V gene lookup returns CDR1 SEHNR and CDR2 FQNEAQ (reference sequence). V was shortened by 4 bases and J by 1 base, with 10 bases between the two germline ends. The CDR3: CASSWGHQNTEAFF. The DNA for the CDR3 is TGTGCCAGCAGCTGGGGACACCAGAACACTGAAGCTTTCTTT.

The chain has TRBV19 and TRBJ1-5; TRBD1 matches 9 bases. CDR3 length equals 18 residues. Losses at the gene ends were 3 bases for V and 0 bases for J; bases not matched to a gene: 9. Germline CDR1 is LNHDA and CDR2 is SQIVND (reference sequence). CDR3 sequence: CASSIRTGENYSNQPQHF. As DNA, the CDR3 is TGTGCCAGTAGTATCCGGACAGGGGAAAATTATAGCAATCAGCCCCAGCATTTT.

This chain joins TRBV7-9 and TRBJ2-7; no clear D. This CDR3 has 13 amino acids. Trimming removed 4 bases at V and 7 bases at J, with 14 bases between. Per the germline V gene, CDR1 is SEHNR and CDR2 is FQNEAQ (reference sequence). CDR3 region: CASSSSSYEEQYF. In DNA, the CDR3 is TGTGCCAGCAGCTCCTCCTCCTACGAAGAGCAGTACTTC.

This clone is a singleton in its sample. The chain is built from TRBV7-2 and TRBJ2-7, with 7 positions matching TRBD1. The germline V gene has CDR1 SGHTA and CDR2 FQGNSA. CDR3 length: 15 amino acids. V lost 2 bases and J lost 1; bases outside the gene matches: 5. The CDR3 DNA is TGTGCCAGCAGCTTAACACCGGGACAGTCCTACGAGCAGTACTTC. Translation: CASSLTPGQSYEQYF.